Detailed here is one TCR beta chain. This entry comes from a study of blood T cell repertoires in COVID-19. Study in general: Researchers got acute and convalescent COVID-19 samples from the United States, Italy and Spain.

Germline trimming cut 0 bases from V and 7 bases from J; bases unmatched to any gene: 13. The CDR3 totals 18 residues. Germline values: CDR1 WSHSY, CDR2 SAAADI. TCRdb's table, derived via immunoSEQ multiplex PCR, lists solely in-frame clones and lacks some. The sample holds around 230,000 clones, more than 70% seen once. Sequences were obtained from peripheral blood. The sequence came from a woman between 50 and 59 years old with acute or convalescent COVID-19. The chain uses TRBV10-2 and TRBJ2-1, with TRBD2 matching 9 bases. The CDR3 region has the DNA TGCGCCAGCAGTGAGTCGTGGGGCGGGAGGGGGTCAAAGAATGAGCAGTTCTTC. This sequence encodes CASSESWGGRGSKNEQFF.